Listed below are T cell receptor beta chains from one sample, sequenced in a study of cytomegalovirus exposure and HLA in healthy donors. Profiling relied on immunoSEQ multiplex PCR, and the TCRdb table lists in-frame clones only, not all of them. The table has around 120,000 clones, 84% seen once; the top ten hold roughly 3%. Input material: PBMCs. All receptors derive from a man between 50 and 59 years old in good health and CMV-seronegative. Both conserved end residues are part of each CDR3. D genes are given only for firm matches. The listing skips clone size in some rows; elsewhere it reads once, few, many or a size class.

clone_size d_call j_call v_call cdr3_aa cdr3_nt
NA NA TRBJ1-1 TRBV27 CATENTEAFF TGTGCCACAGAGAACACTGAAGCTTTCTTT
NA TRBD1 TRBJ1-5 TRBV7-2 CASSPRTGEQPQHF TGTGCCAGCAGCCCGCGGACAGGGGAACAGCCCCAGCATTTT
NA TRBD2 TRBJ2-7 TRBV5-1 CASSGGLAGGTLGEQYF TGCGCCAGCAGCGGCGGACTAGCGGGGGGTACCCTAGGCGAGCAGTACTTC
NA TRBD1 TRBJ2-7 TRBV4-2 CASSLYPSRTGLSYEQYF TGTGCCAGCAGCCTTTACCCATCACGGACAGGCCTCTCCTACGAGCAGTACTTC
few NA TRBJ2-1 TRBV4-3 CASSQDAQQSSYNEQFF TGCGCCAGCAGCCAAGATGCACAGCAGAGCTCCTACAATGAGCAGTTCTTC
few TRBD1 TRBJ1-5 TRBV2 CASRVFRDRQPQHF TGTGCCAGCAGGGTTTTCCGGGACAGACAGCCCCAGCATTTT
few NA TRBJ1-1 TRBV2 CAKTVENTEAFF TGTGCCAAGACAGTCGAGAACACTGAAGCTTTCTTT
NA NA TRBJ1-1 TRBV29-1 CSVSGHPGSAFF TGCAGCGTTTCTGGACATCCCGGTTCGGCTTTCTTT
once NA TRBJ1-1 TRBV6-1 CASSVGGASSTEAFF TGTGCCAGCAGTGTTGGGGGGGCTAGCTCGACTGAAGCTTTCTTT
NA TRBD1 TRBJ1-3 TRBV6-1 CASSEWDRGLSSGNTIYF TGTGCCAGCAGTGAATGGGACAGGGGCCTTTCCTCTGGAAACACCATATATTTT
NA TRBD2 TRBJ2-2 TRBV13 CASRGTSGGNTGELFF TGTGCCAGCAGAGGGACTAGCGGGGGAAACACCGGGGAGCTGTTTTTT
NA TRBD1 TRBJ1-5 TRBV30 CAWGQGDVSQPQHF TGTGCCTGGGGACAGGGTGATGTGAGTCAGCCCCAGCATTTT
NA NA TRBJ2-5 TRBV5-1 CASSRTVQETQYF TGCGCCAGCAGCAGGACAGTTCAAGAGACCCAGTACTTC
few NA TRBJ1-2 TRBV4-3 CASSQDGGNGYTF TGCGCCAGCAGCCAAGATGGGGGGAATGGCTACACCTTC
NA NA TRBJ2-5 TRBV5-6 CASSLAGGVRGWEQYF TGTGCCAGCAGCTTGGCCGGCGGGGTCCGGGGGTGGGAGCAGTACTTC
NA TRBD1 TRBJ1-2 TRBV2 CAATDRAEGYTF TGTGCCGCCACGGACAGGGCGGAGGGCTACACCTTC
NA NA TRBJ2-5 TRBV20-1 CSALGRETQYF TGCAGTGCCCTCGGGAGAGAGACCCAGTACTTC